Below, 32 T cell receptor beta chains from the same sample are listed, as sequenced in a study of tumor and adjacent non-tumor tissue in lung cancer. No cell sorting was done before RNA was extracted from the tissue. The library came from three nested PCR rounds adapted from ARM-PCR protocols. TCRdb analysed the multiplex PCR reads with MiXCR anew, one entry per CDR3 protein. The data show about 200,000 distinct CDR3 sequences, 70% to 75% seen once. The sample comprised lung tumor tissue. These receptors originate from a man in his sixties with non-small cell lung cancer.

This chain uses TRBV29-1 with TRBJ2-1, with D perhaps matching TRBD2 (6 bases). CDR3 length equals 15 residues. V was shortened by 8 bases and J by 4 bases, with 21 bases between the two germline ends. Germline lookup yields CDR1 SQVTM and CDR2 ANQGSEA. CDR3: CSSAGLTGDYNEQFF. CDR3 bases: TGCAGCTCGGCGGGGCTTACCGGGGATTACAATGAGCAGTTCTTC.

The CDR3 sequence: CASSLDSSTNEKLFF. The CDR3, as DNA: TGTGCCAGCAGCTTGGACAGCTCAACTAATGAAAAACTGTTTTTT. This sequence joins TRBV5-4 and TRBJ1-4; D call uncertain. Germline V gene lookup returns CDR1 SGHNT and CDR2 YYREEE (reference sequence). This CDR3 is built from 15 residues. Trimming left V 0 bases short and J 0 bases short, with 6 bases between.

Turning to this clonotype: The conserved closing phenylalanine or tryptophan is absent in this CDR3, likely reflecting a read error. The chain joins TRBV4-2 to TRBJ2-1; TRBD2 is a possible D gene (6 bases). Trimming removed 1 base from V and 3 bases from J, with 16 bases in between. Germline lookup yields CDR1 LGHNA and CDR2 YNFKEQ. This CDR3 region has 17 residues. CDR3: CASSQGNLRESYNEQFI. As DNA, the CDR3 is TGTGCCAGCAGCCAAGGGAATCTTCGGGAGAGCTACAATGAGCAGTTCATC.

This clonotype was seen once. This CDR3 reads CASSFSGTETQYF. DNA for the CDR3: TGTGCCAGCAGCTTTTCAGGCACAGAGACCCAGTACTTC. The chain joins TRBV12-3 or TRBV12-4 to TRBJ2-5, with D unresolved. The CDR3 length is 13 residues. The germline V and J ends were trimmed by 6 bases and 4 bases, with 12 bases remaining between them.

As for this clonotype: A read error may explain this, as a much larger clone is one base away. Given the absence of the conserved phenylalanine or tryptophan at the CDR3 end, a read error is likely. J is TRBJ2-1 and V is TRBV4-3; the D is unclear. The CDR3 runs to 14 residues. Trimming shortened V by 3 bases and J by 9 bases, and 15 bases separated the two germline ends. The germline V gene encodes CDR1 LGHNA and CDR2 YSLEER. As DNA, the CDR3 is TGCGCCAGCAGCCACTCCCGGACGGAAGGTGAGCAGTTCTTA. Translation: CASSHSRTEGEQFL.

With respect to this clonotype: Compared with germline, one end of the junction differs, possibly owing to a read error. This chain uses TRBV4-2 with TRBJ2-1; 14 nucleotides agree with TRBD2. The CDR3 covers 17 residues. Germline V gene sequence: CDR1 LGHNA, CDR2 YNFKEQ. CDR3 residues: CVSSQGTSGRVYNEQFF. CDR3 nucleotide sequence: TGTGTCAGCAGCCAAGGGACTAGCGGGAGAGTGTACAATGAGCAGTTCTTC.

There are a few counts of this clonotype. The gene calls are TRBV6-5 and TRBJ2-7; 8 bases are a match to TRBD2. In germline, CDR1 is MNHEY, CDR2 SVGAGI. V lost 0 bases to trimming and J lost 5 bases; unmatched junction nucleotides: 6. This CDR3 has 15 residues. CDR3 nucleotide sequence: TGTGCCAGCAGTTACTCGTGGGAGCGGGGGAACGAGCAGTACTTC. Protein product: CASSYSWERGNEQYF.

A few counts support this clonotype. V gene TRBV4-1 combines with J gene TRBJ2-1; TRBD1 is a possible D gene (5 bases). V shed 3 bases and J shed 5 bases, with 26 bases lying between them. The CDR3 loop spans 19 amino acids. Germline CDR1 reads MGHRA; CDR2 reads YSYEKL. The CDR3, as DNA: TGCGCCAGCAGCCAGGGCAGGGTAGTTCTTGGACCTACAAACAATGAGCAGTTCTTC. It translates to CASSQGRVVLGPTNNEQFF.

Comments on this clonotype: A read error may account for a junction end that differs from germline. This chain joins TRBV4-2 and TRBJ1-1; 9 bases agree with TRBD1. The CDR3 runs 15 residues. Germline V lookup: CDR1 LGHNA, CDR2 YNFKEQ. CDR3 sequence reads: CASSPSDRGNTETFF. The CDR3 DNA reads TGTGCCAGCAGTCCTTCCGACAGGGGGAACACTGAAACTTTCTTT.

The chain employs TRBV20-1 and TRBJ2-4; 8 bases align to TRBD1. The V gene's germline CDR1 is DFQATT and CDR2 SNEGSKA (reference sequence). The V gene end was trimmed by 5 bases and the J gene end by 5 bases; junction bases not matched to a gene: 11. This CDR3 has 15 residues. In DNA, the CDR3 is TGCAGTGCTGGATCGACCGGGACAGGTCAAAACATTCAGTACTTC. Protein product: CSAGSTGTGQNIQYF.

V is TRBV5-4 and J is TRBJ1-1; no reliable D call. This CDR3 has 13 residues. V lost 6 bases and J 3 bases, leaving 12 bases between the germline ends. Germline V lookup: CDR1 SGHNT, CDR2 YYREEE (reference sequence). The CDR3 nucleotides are TGTGCCAGCACCCGCGATGGCTACACTGAAGCTTTCTTT. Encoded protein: CASTRDGYTEAFF.

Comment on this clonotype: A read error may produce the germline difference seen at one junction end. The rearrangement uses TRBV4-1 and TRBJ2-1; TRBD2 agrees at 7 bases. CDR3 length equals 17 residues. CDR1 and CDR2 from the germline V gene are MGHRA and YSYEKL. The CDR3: CASSPLGTTGLYNEQFF. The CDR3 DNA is TGCGCGAGCAGCCCATTAGGGACTACCGGGCTCTACAATGAGCAGTTCTTC.

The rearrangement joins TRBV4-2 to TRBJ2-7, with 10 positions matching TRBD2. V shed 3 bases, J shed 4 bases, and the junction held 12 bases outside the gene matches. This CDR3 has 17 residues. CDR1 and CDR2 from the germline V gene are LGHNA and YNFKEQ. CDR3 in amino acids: CASSHLPAATSGYEQYF. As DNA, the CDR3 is TGTGCCAGCAGCCATCTGCCCGCCGCGACTAGCGGGTACGAGCAGTACTTC.

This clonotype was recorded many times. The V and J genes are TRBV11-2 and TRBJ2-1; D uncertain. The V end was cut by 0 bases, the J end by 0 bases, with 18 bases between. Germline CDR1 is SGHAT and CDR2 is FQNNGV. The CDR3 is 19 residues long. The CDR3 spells CASSLDLPPPRSSYNEQFF. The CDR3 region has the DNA TGTGCCAGCAGCTTAGATCTCCCCCCCCCGAGGAGCTCCTACAATGAGCAGTTCTTC.

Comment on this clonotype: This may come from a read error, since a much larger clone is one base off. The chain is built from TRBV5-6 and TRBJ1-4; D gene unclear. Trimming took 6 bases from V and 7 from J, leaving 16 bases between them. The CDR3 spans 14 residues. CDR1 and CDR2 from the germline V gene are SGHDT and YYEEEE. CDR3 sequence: CASTWTSGSEKLFF. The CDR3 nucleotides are TGTGCCAGCACCTGGACCAGTGGGAGTGAAAAACTGTTTTTT. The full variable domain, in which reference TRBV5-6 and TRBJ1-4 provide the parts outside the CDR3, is DAGVTQSPTHLIKTRGQQVTLRCSPKSGHDTVSWYQQALGQGPQFIFQYYEEEERQRGNFPDRFSGHQFPNYSSELNVNALLLGDSALYLCASTWTSGSEKLFFGSGTQLSVL.

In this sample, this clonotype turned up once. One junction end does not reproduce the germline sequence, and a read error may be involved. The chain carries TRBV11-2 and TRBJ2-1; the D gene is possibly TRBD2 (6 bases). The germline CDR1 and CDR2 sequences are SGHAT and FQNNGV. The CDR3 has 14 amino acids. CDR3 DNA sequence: TGTGCCAGCAGCTTAGCGGAGGGGTACAAAGAGCAGCTCTTC. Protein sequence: CASSLAEGYKEQLF.

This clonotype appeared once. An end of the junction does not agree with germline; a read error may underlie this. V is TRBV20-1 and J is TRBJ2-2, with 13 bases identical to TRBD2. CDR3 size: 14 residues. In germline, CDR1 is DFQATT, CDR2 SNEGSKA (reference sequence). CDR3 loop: CSAFGTSGTGGLYF. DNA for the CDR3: TGCAGTGCTTTTGGGACTAGCGGGACCGGGGGGCTGTATTTT.

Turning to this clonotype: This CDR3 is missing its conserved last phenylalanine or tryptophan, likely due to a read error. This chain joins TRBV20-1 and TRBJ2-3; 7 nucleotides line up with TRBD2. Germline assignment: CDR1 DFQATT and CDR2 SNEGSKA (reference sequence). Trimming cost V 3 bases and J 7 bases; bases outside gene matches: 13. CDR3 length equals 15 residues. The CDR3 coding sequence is TGCAGTGCTAGCTTAAGCGCGGGAGTACCAAATACGCAGTATCTT. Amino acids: CSASLSAGVPNTQYL.

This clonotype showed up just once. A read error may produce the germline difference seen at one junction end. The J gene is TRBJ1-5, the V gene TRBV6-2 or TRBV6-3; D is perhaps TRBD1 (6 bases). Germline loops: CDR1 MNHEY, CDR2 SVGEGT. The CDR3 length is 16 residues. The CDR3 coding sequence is TGTGCCAGCAGGCAACAGGGACAAAGCGGGAATCAGCCCCATCATTTT. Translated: CASRQQGQSGNQPHHF.

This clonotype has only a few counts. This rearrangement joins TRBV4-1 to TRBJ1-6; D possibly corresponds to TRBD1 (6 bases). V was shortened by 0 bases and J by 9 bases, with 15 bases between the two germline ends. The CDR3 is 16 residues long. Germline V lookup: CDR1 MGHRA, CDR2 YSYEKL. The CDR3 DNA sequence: TGCGCCAGCAGCCAAGATAGATCAGGGGTCGGTTCACCCCTCCACTTT. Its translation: CASSQDRSGVGSPLHF.

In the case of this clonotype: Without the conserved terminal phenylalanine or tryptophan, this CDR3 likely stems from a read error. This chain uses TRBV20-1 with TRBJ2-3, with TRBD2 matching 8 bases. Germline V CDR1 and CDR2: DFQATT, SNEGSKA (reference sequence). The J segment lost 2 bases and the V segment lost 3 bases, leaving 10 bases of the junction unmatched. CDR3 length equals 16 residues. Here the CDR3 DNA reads TGCAGTGCTAGTTACCCGGGGGGGCTGTTCACAGATACGCAGTATTAT. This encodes CSASYPGGLFTDTQYY.

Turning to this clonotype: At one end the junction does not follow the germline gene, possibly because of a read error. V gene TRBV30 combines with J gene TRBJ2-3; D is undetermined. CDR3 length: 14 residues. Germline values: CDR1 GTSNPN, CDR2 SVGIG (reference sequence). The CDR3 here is CTWSVQPITDTQYF. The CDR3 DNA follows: TGTACCTGGAGTGTCCAGCCGATCACAGATACGCAGTATTTT. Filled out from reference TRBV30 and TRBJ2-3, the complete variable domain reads SQTIHQWPATLVQPVGSPLSLECTVEGTSNPNLYWYRQAAGRGLQLLFYSVGIGQISSEVPQNLSASRPQDRQFILSSKKLLLSDSGFYLCTWSVQPITDTQYFGPGTRLTVL.

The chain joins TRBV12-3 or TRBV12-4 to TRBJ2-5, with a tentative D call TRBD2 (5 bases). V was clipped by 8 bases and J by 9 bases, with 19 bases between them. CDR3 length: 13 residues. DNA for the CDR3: TGTGCCAGCCGTCAAGACTGGACTGGGGCCCAGTACTTC. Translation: CASRQDWTGAQYF.

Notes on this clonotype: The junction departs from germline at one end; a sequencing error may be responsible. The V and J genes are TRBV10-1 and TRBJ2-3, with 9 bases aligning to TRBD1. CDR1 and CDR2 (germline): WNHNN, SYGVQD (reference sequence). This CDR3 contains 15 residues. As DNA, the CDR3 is TGCGTCAGCGGTGCGGACAGGGGTATCACAGATACGCAGTATTTT. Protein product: CVSGADRGITDTQYF.

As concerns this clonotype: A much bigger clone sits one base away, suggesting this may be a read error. In nucleotides, the CDR3 is TGTGCCAGCACTAGGGACAGGGCTGGAAACACCATATATTTT. It is translated as CASTRDRAGNTIYF. The chain is built from TRBV6-6 and TRBJ1-3; TRBD1 aligns across 9 bases. The CDR3 spans 14 residues. The V gene end was trimmed by 7 bases and the J gene end by 2 bases; junction bases not matched to a gene: 3. Germline CDR1 is MNHNY and CDR2 is SVGAGI (reference sequence).

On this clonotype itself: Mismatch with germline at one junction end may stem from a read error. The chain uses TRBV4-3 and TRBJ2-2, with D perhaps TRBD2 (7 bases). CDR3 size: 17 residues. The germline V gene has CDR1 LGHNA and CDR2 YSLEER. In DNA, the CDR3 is TGCGCCAGCAACCAAGATTTGGGGGGGGCGGTCACCGGGGAGCTGTTTTTT. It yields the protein CASNQDLGGAVTGELFF.

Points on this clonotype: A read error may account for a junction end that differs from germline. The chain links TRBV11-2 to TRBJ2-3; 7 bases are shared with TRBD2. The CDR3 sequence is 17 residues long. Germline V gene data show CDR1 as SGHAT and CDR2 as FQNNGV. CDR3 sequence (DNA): TGTGTCAGCAGCAGAGCGGGGCGGGGCAGGAGCACAGATACGCAGTATTTT. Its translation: CVSSRAGRGRSTDTQYF.

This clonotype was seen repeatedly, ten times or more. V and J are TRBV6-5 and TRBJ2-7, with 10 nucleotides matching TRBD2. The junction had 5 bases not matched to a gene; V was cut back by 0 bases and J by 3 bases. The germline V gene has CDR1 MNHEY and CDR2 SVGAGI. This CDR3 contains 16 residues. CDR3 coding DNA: TGTGCCAGCAGTTACTCTGGGACTAGCGCGAACTACGAGCAGTACTTC. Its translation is CASSYSGTSANYEQYF.

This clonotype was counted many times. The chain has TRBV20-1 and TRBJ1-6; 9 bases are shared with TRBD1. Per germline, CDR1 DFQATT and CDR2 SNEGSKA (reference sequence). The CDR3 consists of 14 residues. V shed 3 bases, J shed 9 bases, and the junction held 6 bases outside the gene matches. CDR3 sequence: CSASPGQGSSPLHF. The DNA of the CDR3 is TGCAGTGCTAGCCCAGGACAGGGGAGTTCACCCCTCCACTTT.

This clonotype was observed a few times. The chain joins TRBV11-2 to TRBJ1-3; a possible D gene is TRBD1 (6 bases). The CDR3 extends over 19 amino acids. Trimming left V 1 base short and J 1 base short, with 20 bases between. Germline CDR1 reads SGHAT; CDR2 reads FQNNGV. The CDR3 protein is CASSLGLGDETGSGNTIYF. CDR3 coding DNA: TGTGCCAGCAGCTTAGGGCTCGGAGACGAGACAGGTTCTGGAAACACCATATATTTT.

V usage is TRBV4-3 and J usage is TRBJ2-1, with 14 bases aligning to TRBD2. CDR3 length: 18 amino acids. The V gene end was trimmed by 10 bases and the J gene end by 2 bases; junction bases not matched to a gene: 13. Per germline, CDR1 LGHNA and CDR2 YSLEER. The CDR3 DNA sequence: TGCGCCAACAACCAAGGACTAGCGGGAGGAGGCCCCTACAATGAGCAGTTCTTC. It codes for CANNQGLAGGGPYNEQFF.

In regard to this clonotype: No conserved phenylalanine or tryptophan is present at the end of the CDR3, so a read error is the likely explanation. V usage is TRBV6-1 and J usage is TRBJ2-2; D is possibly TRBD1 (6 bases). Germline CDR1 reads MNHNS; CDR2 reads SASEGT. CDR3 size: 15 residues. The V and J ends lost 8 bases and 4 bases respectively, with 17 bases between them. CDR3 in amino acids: CASDPVGASTGELFS. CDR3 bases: TGTGCCAGCGACCCAGTGGGGGCGAGCACCGGGGAGCTGTTTTCT.